These 15 T cell receptor beta chains share one sample of origin, sequenced in a study of blood T cell repertoires in COVID-19. Generated by immunoSEQ multiplex PCR, the TCRdb table keeps only in-frame clones and is missing some. The sample lists roughly 230,000 clones; roughly 84% were seen once. The material sequenced was peripheral blood. These receptors were obtained from a man aged 50-59 years with active or convalescent COVID-19.

This clone was found a few times. The V gene is TRBV30, the J gene TRBJ1-1; D unclear. Germline CDR1 and CDR2: GTSNPN and SVGIG (reference sequence). The CDR3 covers 11 residues. Deletions cut 2 bases from V and 7 bases from J, with 8 bases between. The CDR3 region is CAWSWRLEAFF. As DNA, the CDR3 is TGTGCCTGGAGTTGGAGGCTTGAAGCTTTCTTT.

V usage is TRBV7-3 and J usage is TRBJ2-3; 10 bases agree with TRBD2. V trimming: 5 bases; J trimming: 4 bases; junction bases outside the gene matches: 6. Germline assignment: CDR1 SGHTA and CDR2 FQGTGA. CDR3 length: 15 residues. The CDR3 bases are TGTGCCAGCAGCACCCTAGCGGGGGTCGCAGATACGCAGTATTTT. Translation gives CASSTLAGVADTQYF.

The chain combines TRBV5-4 with TRBJ2-3; possibly TRBD2 for D (6 bases). The CDR3 runs to 14 residues. The V end lost 4 bases, the J end lost 2 bases, and 11 bases lay between the germline ends. CDR1 SGHNT and CDR2 YYREEE come from the germline V gene (reference sequence). This chain's CDR3 is CASSKGLNTDTQYF. The CDR3 nucleotides are TGTGCCAGCAGCAAGGGACTTAACACAGATACGCAGTATTTT. The whole variable domain, filled in from reference TRBV5-4 and TRBJ2-3, reads ETGVTQSPTHLIKTRGQQVTLRCSSQSGHNTVSWYQQALGQGPQFIFQYYREEENGRGNFPPRFSGLQFPNYSSELNVNALELDDSALYLCASSKGLNTDTQYFGPGTRLTVL.

V gene TRBV6-5 combines with J gene TRBJ2-7; 10 bases map to TRBD1. The CDR3 length is 13 residues. V lost 10 bases to trimming and J lost 7 bases; unmatched junction nucleotides: 10. The V gene's germline CDR1 is MNHEY and CDR2 SVGAGI. CDR3 region: CATTGTGVGEQYF. The DNA for the CDR3 is TGTGCCACCACCGGGACAGGGGTAGGGGAGCAGTACTTC.

This clone has only a few counts. The chain links TRBV7-3 to TRBJ1-5; perhaps TRBD1 as D (6 bases). CDR3 size: 14 residues. V lost 6 bases and J 6 bases, leaving 15 bases between the germline ends. Looked up from germline, CDR1 is SGHTA and CDR2 is FQGTGA. CDR3 loop: CASRKQGPGQPQHF. The CDR3 DNA reads TGTGCCAGCAGAAAGCAGGGGCCGGGTCAGCCCCAGCATTTT.

As concerns this clone: Mismatch with germline at one junction end may stem from a read error. J is TRBJ2-1 and V is TRBV7-6; TRBD2 is a possible D gene (5 bases). This CDR3 is 13 amino acids long. Germline values: CDR1 SGHVS, CDR2 FNYEAQ. The CDR3 sequence: CASSLAEGADKIF. Written as DNA, the CDR3 is TGTGCCAGCAGCTTAGCTGAGGGAGCCGATAAGATCTTC. Variable domain in full (rest from reference TRBV7-6 and TRBJ2-1): GAGVSQSPRYKVTKRGQDVALRCDPISGHVSLYWYRQALGQGPEFLTYFNYEAQQDKSGLPNDRFSAERPEGSISTLTIQRTEQRDSAMYRCASSLAEGADKIFGPGTRLTVL.

V usage is TRBV11-2 and J usage is TRBJ2-1, with 11 positions matching TRBD2. J lost 9 bases, V lost 6 bases, and 7 bases had no gene match. The germline V gene has CDR1 SGHAT and CDR2 FQNNGV. This CDR3 is built from 14 residues. The CDR3, as DNA: TGTGCCAGCAGTCCTAGCGGGGGGCCTAGTGAGCAGTTCTTC. Translating it yields CASSPSGGPSEQFF. Drawing the rest from reference TRBV11-2 and TRBJ2-1, the complete variable domain is EAGVAQSPRYKIIEKRQSVAFWCNPISGHATLYWYQQILGQGPKLLIQFQNNGVVDDSQLPKDRFSAERLKGVDSTLKIQPAKLEDSAVYLCASSPSGGPSEQFFGPGTRLTVL.

This chain uses TRBV14 with TRBJ1-2; D gene uncertain. CDR1 SGHDN and CDR2 FVKESK come from the germline V gene. Trimming took 2 bases from V and 4 from J, leaving 8 bases between them. This CDR3 comprises 13 residues. The CDR3 DNA reads TGTGCCAGCAGCCAACTCACTCTCTATGGCTACACCTTC. Translating it yields CASSQLTLYGYTF.

The rearrangement joins TRBV10-1 to TRBJ1-1; D remains unclear. Germline V gives CDR1 WNHNN, CDR2 SYGVQD (reference sequence). The CDR3 covers 13 residues. Trimming pared 6 bases from V and 9 bases from J, leaving 17 bases between. CDR3 sequence reads: CASRPGGLRKAFF. As DNA, the CDR3 is TGCGCCAGCAGACCGGGAGGGCTCAGGAAAGCTTTCTTT.

The gene calls are TRBV29-1 and TRBJ1-2; TRBD1 aligns across 9 bases. The CDR3 has 12 residues. CDR1 SQVTM and CDR2 ANQGSEA come from the germline V gene. V gave up 4 bases and J gave up 6 bases; unmatched junction bases: 3. The CDR3 region is CSVGDRANGYTF. Here the CDR3 DNA reads TGCAGCGTTGGGGACAGGGCTAATGGCTACACCTTC.

The chain carries TRBV6-5 and TRBJ2-3, with 10 bases identical to TRBD2. This CDR3 has 14 residues. Germline CDR1 reads MNHEY; CDR2 reads SVGAGI. Trimming at V came to 6 bases and at J to 4 bases, leaving 4 bases not matched to a gene. CDR3 sequence: CASSPGLASDTQYF. As DNA, the CDR3 is TGTGCCAGCAGCCCGGGACTAGCGTCAGATACGCAGTATTTT.

In its sample, this clone was seen a few times. The J gene is TRBJ2-2, the V gene TRBV7-2, with 12 positions matching TRBD2. CDR1 and CDR2 (germline): SGHTA, FQGNSA. V was pared by 4 bases and J by 4 bases, with 4 bases of the junction left unmatched. This CDR3 comprises 16 residues. CDR3 residues: CASSSRLAGVTGELFF. CDR3 nucleotides: TGTGCCAGCAGCTCCCGACTAGCGGGGGTCACCGGGGAGCTGTTTTTT.

This sequence joins TRBV30 and TRBJ2-7; 7 bases are shared with TRBD1. The CDR3 contains 14 residues. V lost 3 bases, J lost 7 bases, and 12 bases stayed unmatched. The germline CDR1 and CDR2 sequences are GTSNPN and SVGIG (reference sequence). CDR3 in amino acids: CAWRPGQAPGEQYF. The CDR3, as DNA: TGTGCCTGGAGACCAGGACAGGCCCCGGGGGAGCAGTACTTC. Full variable domain (outside the CDR3, taken from reference TRBV30 and TRBJ2-7): SQTIHQWPATLVQPVGSPLSLECTVEGTSNPNLYWYRQAAGRGLQLLFYSVGIGQISSEVPQNLSASRPQDRQFILSSKKLLLSDSGFYLCAWRPGQAPGEQYFGPGTRLTVT.

This clone was counted once. This chain uses TRBV13 with TRBJ1-1; 7 bases fit TRBD1. J gave up 1 base and V 5 bases, and 1 base lay outside the gene matches. This CDR3 contains 13 residues. CDR1 and CDR2 (germline): PRHDT, FYEKMQ (reference sequence). The CDR3 spells CASSRDRNTEAFF. Here the CDR3 DNA reads TGTGCCAGCAGCCGGGACAGGAACACTGAAGCTTTCTTT.

A few counts support this clone. The chain joins TRBV5-1 to TRBJ2-7; 7 bases agree with TRBD1. J was trimmed by 2 bases and V by 4 bases; bases with no gene match: 9. The CDR3 runs to 15 residues. In germline, CDR1 is SGHRS, CDR2 YFSETQ. In DNA form, the CDR3 reads TGCGCCAGCAGCCCACAGCTCGGACAGGCCTACGAGCAGTACTTC. It is translated as CASSPQLGQAYEQYF.